This T cell receptor beta chain was sequenced during a study of technical replicates of blood from several donors. TCRdb keeps only in-frame clones here, not all; method: immunoSEQ multiplex PCR. Among tens of thousands of clones listed, around 86% were seen once. From germline, CDR1 is DFQATT and CDR2 SNEGSKA (reference sequence). The ends were cut back, 7 bases at V and 1 base at J, with 7 bases in the middle. The length of the CDR3 is 11 residues. The clonotype comes from a human donor in good health. Some clones in this sample may be carry-over from other donors' samples. The gene calls are TRBV20-1 and TRBJ1-1; D remains unclear. Sequencing used PBMCs. The CDR3 nucleotides read TGCAGTGGCCTAACGAACACTGAAGCTTTCTTT. Protein: CSGLTNTEAFF.